This is a list of T cell receptor beta chains from one sample in a study of T cell changes during pregnancy in multiple sclerosis. Sequencing used immunoSEQ multiplex PCR; TCRdb keeps in-frame clones, though not all of them. Here the sample spans 100,000 or so clones, almost 95% being singletons. This specimen was peripheral blood, taken before pregnancy. These receptors were collected from a female donor with multiple sclerosis, enrolled in a pregnancy study. Both conserved end residues are part of each CDR3. Each record gives: CDR3 length, J gene, V gene, D gene, clone size, CDR3 protein, CDR3 DNA. A D gene is named only where the DNA matches it firmly. Where a row states a size, it is once, few, many or the class of an expanded clone; other rows omit it.

length: 14; J: TRBJ2-7; V: TRBV6-1; D: TRBD1; size: .; CDR3: CASSGTGTPYEQYF; DNA: TGTGCCAGCAGCGGGACAGGGACCCCCTACGAGCAGTACTTC
length: 15; J: TRBJ2-7; V: TRBV19; D: .; size: once; CDR3: CASSPPGLASRAQYF; DNA: TGTGCCAGTAGTCCCCCGGGGCTAGCGAGTAGGGCGCAGTACTTC
length: 12; J: TRBJ2-7; V: TRBV13; D: .; size: .; CDR3: CASSLGHYEQYF; DNA: TGTGCCAGCAGCTTAGGTCACTACGAGCAGTACTTC
length: 16; J: TRBJ1-5; V: TRBV19; D: TRBD1; size: .; CDR3: CASSIGGQGGGQPQHF; DNA: TGTGCCAGTAGTATAGGAGGACAGGGTGGGGGTCAGCCCCAGCATTTT
length: 13; J: TRBJ2-7; V: TRBV18; D: TRBD1; size: .; CDR3: CASSPGQGLEQYF; DNA: TGTGCCAGCTCACCAGGACAGGGCCTCGAGCAGTACTTC
length: 15; J: TRBJ1-1; V: TRBV18; D: TRBD1; size: .; CDR3: CASSPTGGASTEAFF; DNA: TGTGCCAGCTCTCCCACAGGGGGCGCGAGCACTGAAGCTTTCTTT
length: 13; J: TRBJ1-2; V: TRBV2; D: .; size: .; CDR3: CASNINSNYGYTF; DNA: TGTGCCAGCAATATAAACAGTAACTATGGCTACACCTTC
length: 15; J: TRBJ2-7; V: TRBV7-9; D: TRBD2; size: .; CDR3: CASSLGLAEIYEQYF; DNA: TGTGCCAGCAGCTTAGGGCTAGCGGAAATTTACGAGCAGTACTTC
length: 12; J: TRBJ2-7; V: TRBV2; D: TRBD1; size: .; CDR3: CASNQGAGEQYF; DNA: TGTGCCAGCAACCAGGGGGCAGGTGAGCAGTACTTC
length: 11; J: TRBJ2-7; V: TRBV7-9; D: .; size: .; CDR3: CASSLALEQYF; DNA: TGTGCCAGCAGCTTAGCGTTAGAGCAGTACTTC
length: 15; J: TRBJ2-1; V: TRBV10-3; D: TRBD2; size: .; CDR3: CAISERTSGNNEQFF; DNA: TGTGCCATCAGTGAGCGGACTAGCGGAAACAATGAGCAGTTCTTC
length: 12; J: TRBJ1-1; V: TRBV5-1; D: .; size: once; CDR3: CASSDSGNEAFF; DNA: TGCGCCAGCAGCGACAGCGGGAATGAAGCTTTCTTT
length: 14; J: TRBJ2-2; V: TRBV14; D: .; size: .; CDR3: CASSHYDKTGELFF; DNA: TGTGCCAGCAGCCACTATGACAAGACCGGGGAGCTGTTTTTT
length: 16; J: TRBJ2-1; V: TRBV7-2; D: TRBD2; size: .; CDR3: CASSVQRGLAGNEQFF; DNA: TGTGCCAGCAGCGTTCAGAGAGGACTAGCGGGGAATGAGCAGTTCTTC
length: 16; J: TRBJ2-1; V: TRBV7-2; D: .; size: .; CDR3: CASSLISTTFYNEQFF; DNA: TGTGCCAGCAGCTTAATCAGTACGACTTTTTACAATGAGCAGTTCTTC
length: 10; J: TRBJ1-2; V: TRBV10-3; D: .; size: .; CDR3: CAISRDGYTF; DNA: TGTGCCATCAGCCGAGATGGCTACACCTTC
length: 13; J: TRBJ1-1; V: TRBV5-1; D: TRBD1; size: .; CDR3: CASSWDRGTEAFF; DNA: TGCGCCAGCAGCTGGGACAGGGGAACTGAAGCTTTCTTT
length: 15; J: TRBJ2-1; V: TRBV18; D: TRBD2; size: .; CDR3: CASSPSGSSYNEQFF; DNA: TGTGCCAGCTCACCTAGCGGGAGTTCCTACAATGAGCAGTTCTTC
length: 16; J: TRBJ2-6; V: TRBV9; D: TRBD2; size: .; CDR3: CASSVVGGSGANVLTF; DNA: TGTGCCAGCAGCGTAGTGGGAGGGTCCGGGGCCAACGTCCTGACTTTC
length: 15; J: TRBJ1-4; V: TRBV29-1; D: TRBD1; size: once; CDR3: CSVEVRDRENEKLFF; DNA: TGCAGCGTTGAGGTTCGGGACAGAGAAAATGAAAAACTGTTTTTT
length: 14; J: TRBJ1-2; V: TRBV14; D: .; size: .; CDR3: CASSKQKGGYGYTF; DNA: TGTGCCAGCAGCAAACAAAAGGGAGGCTATGGCTACACCTTC
length: 16; J: TRBJ2-3; V: TRBV6-6; D: TRBD2; size: .; CDR3: CASSWSSGRGPDTQYF; DNA: TGTGCCAGCAGTTGGTCTAGCGGGAGGGGACCAGATACGCAGTATTTT
length: 13; J: TRBJ2-7; V: TRBV30; D: TRBD2; size: .; CDR3: CAWSEGLAVEQYF; DNA: TGTGCCTGGAGTGAGGGACTAGCCGTCGAGCAGTACTTC
length: 16; J: TRBJ2-4; V: TRBV2; D: TRBD2; size: .; CDR3: CASSEVREETKNIQYF; DNA: TGTGCCAGCAGTGAGGTGCGGGAGGAGACCAAAAACATTCAGTACTTC
length: 13; J: TRBJ1-1; V: TRBV6-6; D: TRBD1; size: .; CDR3: CASSAGTDVKAFF; DNA: TGTGCCAGCAGTGCCGGGACAGACGTGAAAGCTTTCTTT
length: 14; J: TRBJ1-2; V: TRBV30; D: TRBD1; size: .; CDR3: CAWNRPGGHYGYTF; DNA: TGTGCCTGGAATCGGCCAGGGGGACACTATGGCTACACCTTC
length: 16; J: TRBJ2-1; V: TRBV7-9; D: TRBD2; size: .; CDR3: CASSRLAGGHSNEQFF; DNA: TGTGCCAGCAGCAGACTAGCGGGAGGGCATAGCAATGAGCAGTTCTTC
length: 15; J: TRBJ2-5; V: TRBV29-1; D: .; size: .; CDR3: CSVETGGSVLATQYF; DNA: TGCAGCGTTGAAACCGGCGGTTCCGTGTTAGCGACCCAGTACTTC
length: 14; J: TRBJ2-3; V: TRBV6-1; D: TRBD1; size: .; CDR3: CASSRTGNPDTQYF; DNA: TGTGCCAGCAGCAGGACAGGCAATCCGGATACGCAGTATTTT
length: 17; J: TRBJ2-1; V: TRBV5-1; D: TRBD2; size: .; CDR3: CASSRMYGGSGYNEQFF; DNA: TGCGCCAGCAGCCGGATGTACGGCGGGAGTGGGTACAATGAGCAGTTCTTC
length: 15; J: TRBJ2-1; V: TRBV5-1; D: .; size: .; CDR3: CASSFEGVPYNEQFF; DNA: TGCGCCAGCAGCTTCGAGGGGGTTCCCTACAATGAGCAGTTCTTC
length: 15; J: TRBJ2-1; V: TRBV5-1; D: TRBD1; size: .; CDR3: CASRGALTGGNEQFF; DNA: TGCGCCAGCCGTGGTGCCCTGACAGGGGGTAATGAGCAGTTCTTC
length: 15; J: TRBJ2-1; V: TRBV7-9; D: TRBD1; size: once; CDR3: CASSSGQGAGNEQFF; DNA: TGTGCCAGCAGCTCCGGACAGGGTGCGGGCAATGAGCAGTTCTTC
length: 18; J: TRBJ2-2; V: TRBV4-2; D: TRBD2; size: .; CDR3: CASSQDPVGGVNTGELFF; DNA: TGTGCCAGCAGCCAAGATCCTGTGGGAGGGGTGAACACCGGGGAGCTGTTTTTT
length: 13; J: TRBJ1-1; V: TRBV11-2; D: .; size: .; CDR3: CASSLGANTEAFF; DNA: TGTGCCAGCAGCTTGGGCGCGAACACTGAAGCTTTCTTT
length: 16; J: TRBJ1-1; V: TRBV7-8; D: TRBD1; size: .; CDR3: CASSPRGHGVNTEAFF; DNA: TGTGCCAGCAGCCCGAGGGGGCACGGTGTGAACACTGAAGCTTTCTTT
length: 15; J: TRBJ2-7; V: TRBV6-6; D: TRBD2; size: .; CDR3: CASSYGLAEGYEQYF; DNA: TGTGCCAGCAGTTACGGGCTAGCGGAAGGCTACGAGCAGTACTTC
length: 15; J: TRBJ2-7; V: TRBV10-3; D: TRBD2; size: .; CDR3: CAISGGGTSTYEQYF; DNA: TGTGCCATCAGTGGAGGGGGGACTAGCACCTACGAGCAGTACTTC
length: 15; J: TRBJ2-3; V: TRBV30; D: TRBD2; size: .; CDR3: CAWSRASGSRYTQYF; DNA: TGTGCCTGGAGTAGGGCTAGCGGGAGCAGGTATACGCAGTATTTT
length: 15; J: TRBJ1-3; V: TRBV6-5; D: .; size: .; CDR3: CASTRGISSGNTIYF; DNA: TGTGCCAGCACGAGGGGGATCAGCTCTGGAAACACCATATATTTT
length: 15; J: TRBJ2-7; V: TRBV5-1; D: TRBD2; size: once; CDR3: CASSLVTSGAYEQYF; DNA: TGCGCCAGCAGCTTGGTGACTAGCGGGGCCTACGAGCAGTACTTC
length: 19; J: TRBJ2-5; V: TRBV5-1; D: TRBD2; size: .; CDR3: CASSPGLAGGPGGEETQYF; DNA: TGCGCCAGCAGCCCGGGACTAGCGGGAGGGCCTGGAGGTGAGGAGACCCAGTACTTC
length: 14; J: TRBJ2-2; V: TRBV2; D: TRBD2; size: .; CDR3: CASRTSVNTGELFF; DNA: TGTGCCAGCCGGACTAGCGTGAACACCGGGGAGCTGTTTTTT
length: 12; J: TRBJ1-1; V: TRBV4-1; D: TRBD1; size: .; CDR3: CASRSGGTEAFF; DNA: TGCGCCAGCAGGTCAGGGGGGACTGAAGCTTTCTTT
length: 13; J: TRBJ2-7; V: TRBV28; D: TRBD2; size: once; CDR3: CASSGGRVHEQYF; DNA: TGTGCCAGCAGTGGAGGGAGGGTCCACGAGCAGTACTTC